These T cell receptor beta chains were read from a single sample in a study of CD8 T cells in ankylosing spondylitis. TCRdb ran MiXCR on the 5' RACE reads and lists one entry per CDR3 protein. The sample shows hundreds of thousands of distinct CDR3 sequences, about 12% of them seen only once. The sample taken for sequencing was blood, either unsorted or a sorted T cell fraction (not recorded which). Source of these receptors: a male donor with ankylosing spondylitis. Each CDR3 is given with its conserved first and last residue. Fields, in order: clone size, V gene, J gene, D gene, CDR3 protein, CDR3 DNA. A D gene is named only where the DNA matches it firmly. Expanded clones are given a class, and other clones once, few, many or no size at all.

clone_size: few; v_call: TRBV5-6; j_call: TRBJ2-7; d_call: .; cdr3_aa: CASSIMTDEQYF; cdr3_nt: TGTGCCAGCAGCATCATGACCGATGAGCAGTACTTC
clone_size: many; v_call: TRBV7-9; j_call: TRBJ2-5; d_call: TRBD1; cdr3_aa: CASSLAGTVQETQYF; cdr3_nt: TGTGCCAGCAGCTTGGCCGGGACAGTTCAAGAGACCCAGTACTTC
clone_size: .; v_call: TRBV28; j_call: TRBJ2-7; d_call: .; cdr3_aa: CASSLFDLNEQYF; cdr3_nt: TGTGCCAGCAGTTTATTCGACTTAAACGAGCAGTACTTC
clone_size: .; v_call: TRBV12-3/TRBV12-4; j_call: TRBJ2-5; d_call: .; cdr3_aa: CASRTRGETQYF; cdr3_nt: TGTGCCAGCAGGACCCGGGGAGAGACCCAGTACTTC
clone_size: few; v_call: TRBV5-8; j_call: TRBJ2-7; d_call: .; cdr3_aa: CASSLRTPRSEQYF; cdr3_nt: TGTGCCAGCAGCTTAAGGACGCCAAGATCCGAGCAGTACTTC
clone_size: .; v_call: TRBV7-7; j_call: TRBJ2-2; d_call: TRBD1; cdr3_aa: CASRSGQVDGELFF; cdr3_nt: TGTGCTAGCAGATCTGGACAGGTTGATGGGGAGCTGTTTTTT
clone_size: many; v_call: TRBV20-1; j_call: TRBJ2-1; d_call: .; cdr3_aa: CSARMTGRGTTSPNEQFF; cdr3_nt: TGCAGTGCTAGAATGACAGGGCGCGGGACCACGAGCCCCAATGAGCAGTTCTTC
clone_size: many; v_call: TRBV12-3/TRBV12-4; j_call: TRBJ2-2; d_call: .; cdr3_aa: CASSLQGGTGELFF; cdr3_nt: TGTGCCAGCAGCTTGCAGGGAGGCACCGGGGAGCTGTTTTTT
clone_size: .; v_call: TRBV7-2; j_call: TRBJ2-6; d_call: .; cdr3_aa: CASSSAGLLSGANVLTF; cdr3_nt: TGTGCCAGCAGCTCTGCGGGACTGCTCTCTGGGGCCAACGTCCTGACTTTC
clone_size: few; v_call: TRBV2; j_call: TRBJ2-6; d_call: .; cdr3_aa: CASSVRRWGTTLSGANVLTF; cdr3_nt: TGTGCCAGCAGTGTGAGGCGGTGGGGGACAACCCTCTCTGGGGCCAACGTCCTGACTTTC
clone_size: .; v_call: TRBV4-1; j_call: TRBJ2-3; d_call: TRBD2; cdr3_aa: CASSPGLAGGPDTQYF; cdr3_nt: TGCGCCAGCAGCCCGGGACTAGCGGGGGGCCCAGATACGCAGTATTTT
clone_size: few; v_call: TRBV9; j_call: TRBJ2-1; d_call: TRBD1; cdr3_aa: CASSDGTGHYSEQFF; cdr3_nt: TGTGCCAGCAGCGACGGGACAGGGCATTATTCTGAGCAGTTCTTC
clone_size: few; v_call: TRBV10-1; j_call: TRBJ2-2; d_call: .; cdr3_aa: CASSVSPGELFF; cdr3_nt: TGCGCCAGCAGTGTTTCCCCCGGGGAGCTGTTTTTT
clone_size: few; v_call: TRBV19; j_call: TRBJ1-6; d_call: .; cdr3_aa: CASSAADSPLHF; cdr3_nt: TGTGCCAGTAGCGCAGCTGATTCACCCCTCCACTTT
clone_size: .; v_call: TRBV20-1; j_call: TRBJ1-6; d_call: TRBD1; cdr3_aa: CSAVRTGLNSPLHF; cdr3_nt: TGCAGTGCTGTCAGGACAGGGCTTAATTCACCCCTCCACTTT
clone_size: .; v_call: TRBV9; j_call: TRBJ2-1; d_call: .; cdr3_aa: CASSLTRTHNEQFF; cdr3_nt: TGTGCCAGCAGCCTTACCCGGACGCACAATGAGCAGTTCTTC
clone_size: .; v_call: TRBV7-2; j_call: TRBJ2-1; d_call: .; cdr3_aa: CASSLPQGLGRNEQFF; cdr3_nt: TGTGCCAGCAGCTTACCCCAGGGACTGGGAAGGAATGAGCAGTTCTTC
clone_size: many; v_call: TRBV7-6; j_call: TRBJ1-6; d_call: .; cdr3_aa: CASSPSFLYNSPLHF; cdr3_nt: TGTGCCAGCAGCCCTAGTTTTCTCTATAATTCACCCCTCCACTTT
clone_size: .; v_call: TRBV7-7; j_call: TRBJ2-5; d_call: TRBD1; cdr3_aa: CASSGRTGETQYF; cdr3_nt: TGTGCTAGCAGCGGAAGGACAGGGGAGACCCAGTACTTC
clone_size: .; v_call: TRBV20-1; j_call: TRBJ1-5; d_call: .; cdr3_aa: CSASKGVFVQPQHF; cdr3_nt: TGCAGTGCTAGTAAGGGGGTTTTCGTTCAGCCCCAGCATTTT
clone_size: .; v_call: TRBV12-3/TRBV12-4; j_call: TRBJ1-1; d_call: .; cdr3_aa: CASSSQRQALDTEAFF; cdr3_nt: TGTGCCAGCAGTTCCCAACGACAGGCTTTGGACACTGAAGCTTTCTTT
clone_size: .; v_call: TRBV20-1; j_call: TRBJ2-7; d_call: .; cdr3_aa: CSATPQGAGASYEQYF; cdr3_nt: TGCAGTGCGACACCGCAGGGGGCGGGGGCCTCCTACGAGCAGTACTTC
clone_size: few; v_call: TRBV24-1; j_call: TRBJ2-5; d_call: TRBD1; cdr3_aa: CATRGTGKLETQYF; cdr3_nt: TGTGCCACCCGCGGGACAGGGAAATTAGAGACCCAGTACTTC
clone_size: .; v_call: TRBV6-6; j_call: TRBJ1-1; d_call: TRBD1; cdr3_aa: CASRTGAYKAFF; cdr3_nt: TGTGCCAGCAGAACAGGGGCCTATAAAGCTTTCTTT
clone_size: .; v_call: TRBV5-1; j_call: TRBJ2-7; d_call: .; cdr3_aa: CASSGRLNYEQYF; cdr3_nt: TGCGCCAGCAGCGGAAGACTGAACTACGAGCAGTACTTC
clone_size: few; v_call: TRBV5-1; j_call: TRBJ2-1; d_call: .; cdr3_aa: CASRFTGYNEQFF; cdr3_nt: TGCGCCAGCAGATTTACAGGCTACAATGAGCAGTTCTTC
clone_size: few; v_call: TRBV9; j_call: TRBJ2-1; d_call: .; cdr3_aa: CASSAKGSRGEKQFF; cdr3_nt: TGTGCCAGCAGCGCGAAGGGGTCTAGGGGCGAGAAGCAGTTCTTC
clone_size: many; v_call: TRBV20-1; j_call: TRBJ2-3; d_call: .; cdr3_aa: CSARSQGSGGTDTQYF; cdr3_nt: TGCAGTGCTAGATCACAGGGTAGCGGAGGCACAGATACGCAGTATTTT
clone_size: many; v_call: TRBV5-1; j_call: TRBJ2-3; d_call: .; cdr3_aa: CASSLNQDTQYF; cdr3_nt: TGCGCCAGCAGCTTGAACCAAGATACGCAGTATTTT
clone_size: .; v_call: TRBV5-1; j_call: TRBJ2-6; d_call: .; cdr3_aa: CASSLEAAGANVLTF; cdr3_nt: TGCGCCAGCAGCTTGGAGGCAGCTGGGGCCAACGTCCTGACTTTC